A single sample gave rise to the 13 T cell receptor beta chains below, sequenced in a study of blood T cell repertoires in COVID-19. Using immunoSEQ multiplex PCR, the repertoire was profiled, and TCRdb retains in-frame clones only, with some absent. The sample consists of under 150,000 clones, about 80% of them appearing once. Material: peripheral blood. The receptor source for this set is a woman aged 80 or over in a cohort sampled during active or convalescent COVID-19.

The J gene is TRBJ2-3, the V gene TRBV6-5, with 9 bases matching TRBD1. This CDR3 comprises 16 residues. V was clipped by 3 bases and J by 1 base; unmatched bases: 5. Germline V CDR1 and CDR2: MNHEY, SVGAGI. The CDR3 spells CASSYPTGGRTDTQYF. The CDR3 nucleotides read TGTGCCAGCAGTTATCCGACAGGGGGGCGCACAGATACGCAGTATTTT.

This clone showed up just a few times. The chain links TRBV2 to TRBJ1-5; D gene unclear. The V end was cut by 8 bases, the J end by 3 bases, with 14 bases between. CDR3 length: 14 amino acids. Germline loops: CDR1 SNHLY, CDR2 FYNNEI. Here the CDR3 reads CASRPGSLNQPQHF. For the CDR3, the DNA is TGTGCCAGCCGGCCCGGGAGCCTCAATCAGCCCCAGCATTTT. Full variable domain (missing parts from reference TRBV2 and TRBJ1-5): EPEVTQTPSHQVTQMGQEVILRCVPISNHLYFYWYRQILGQKVEFLVSFYNNEISEKSEIFDDQFSVERPDGSNFTLKIRSTKLEDSAMYFCASRPGSLNQPQHFGDGTRLSIL.

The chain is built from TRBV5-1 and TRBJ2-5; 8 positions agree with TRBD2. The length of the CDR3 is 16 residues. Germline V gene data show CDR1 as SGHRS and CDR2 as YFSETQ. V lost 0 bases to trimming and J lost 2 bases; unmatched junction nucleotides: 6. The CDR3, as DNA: TGCGCCAGCAGCTTGGCGGGGGGGAGTGGGCAAGAGACCCAGTACTTC. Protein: CASSLAGGSGQETQYF.

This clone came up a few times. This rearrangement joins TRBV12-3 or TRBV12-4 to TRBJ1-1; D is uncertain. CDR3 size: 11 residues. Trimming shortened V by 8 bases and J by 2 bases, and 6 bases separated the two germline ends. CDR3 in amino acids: CASSSNTEAFF. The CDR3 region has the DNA TGTGCCAGCTCGAGTAACACTGAAGCTTTCTTT.

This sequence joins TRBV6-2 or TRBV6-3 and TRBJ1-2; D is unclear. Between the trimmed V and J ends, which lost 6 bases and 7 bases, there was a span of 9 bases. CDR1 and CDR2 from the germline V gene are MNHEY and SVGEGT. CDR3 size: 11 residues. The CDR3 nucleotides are TGTGCCAGCAGCATACGGGGTGGCTACACCTTC. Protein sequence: CASSIRGGYTF.

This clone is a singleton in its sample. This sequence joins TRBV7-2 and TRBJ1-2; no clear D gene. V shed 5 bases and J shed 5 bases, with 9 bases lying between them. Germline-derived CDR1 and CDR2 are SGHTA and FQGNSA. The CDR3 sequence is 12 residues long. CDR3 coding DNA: TGTGCCAGCAGCCTAAATCGGTATGGCTACACCTTC. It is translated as CASSLNRYGYTF.

The CDR3 region is CASSGLAGSRDEQFF. The CDR3 DNA is TGTGCCAGCAGCGGTCTAGCGGGGTCCAGGGATGAGCAGTTCTTC. The rearrangement joins TRBV2 to TRBJ2-1, with 9 bases that match TRBD2. J lost 8 bases, V lost 6 bases, and 11 bases had no gene match. The germline V gene encodes CDR1 SNHLY and CDR2 FYNNEI. CDR3 length: 15 residues. The complete variable domain, with remaining parts taken from reference TRBV2 and TRBJ2-1, reads EPEVTQTPSHQVTQMGQEVILRCVPISNHLYFYWYRQILGQKVEFLVSFYNNEISEKSEIFDDQFSVERPDGSNFTLKIRSTKLEDSAMYFCASSGLAGSRDEQFFGPGTRLTVL.

The CDR3 reads CAISESSYSYEQYV. Here the CDR3 DNA reads TGTGCCATCAGTGAGTCATCCTACTCCTACGAGCAGTACGTC. The genes are TRBV10-3 and TRBJ2-7; D is uncertain. The CDR3 sequence is 14 residues long. Between the trimmed V and J ends, which lost 0 bases and 0 bases, there was a span of 6 bases. Germline CDR1 reads ENHRY; CDR2 reads SYGVKD.

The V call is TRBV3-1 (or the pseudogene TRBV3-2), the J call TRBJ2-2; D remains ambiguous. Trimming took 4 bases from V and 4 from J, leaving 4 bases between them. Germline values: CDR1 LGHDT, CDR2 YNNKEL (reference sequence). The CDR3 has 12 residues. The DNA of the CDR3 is TGTGCCAGCAGCCTAGTCACCGGGGAGCTGTTTTTT. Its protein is CASSLVTGELFF.

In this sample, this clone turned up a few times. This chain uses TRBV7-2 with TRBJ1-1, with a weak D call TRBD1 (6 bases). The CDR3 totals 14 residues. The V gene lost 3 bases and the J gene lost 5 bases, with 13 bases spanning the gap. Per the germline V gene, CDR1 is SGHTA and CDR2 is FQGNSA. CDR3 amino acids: CASSLRTENTEAFF. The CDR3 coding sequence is TGTGCCAGCAGCTTGCGGACAGAGAATACTGAAGCTTTCTTT.

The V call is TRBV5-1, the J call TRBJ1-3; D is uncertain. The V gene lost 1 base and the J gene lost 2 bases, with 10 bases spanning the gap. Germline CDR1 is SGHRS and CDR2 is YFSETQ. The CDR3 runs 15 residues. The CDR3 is CASSLSVAAGNTIYF. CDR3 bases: TGCGCCAGCAGCTTGAGCGTCGCAGCTGGAAACACCATATATTTT.

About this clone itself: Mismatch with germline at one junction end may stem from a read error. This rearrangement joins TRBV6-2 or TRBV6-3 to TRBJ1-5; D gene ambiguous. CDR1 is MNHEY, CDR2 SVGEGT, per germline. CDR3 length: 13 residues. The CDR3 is CASSRFSNGRPRF. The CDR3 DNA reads TGTGCCAGCAGCCGATTTTCAAACGGCAGGCCACGTTTT.

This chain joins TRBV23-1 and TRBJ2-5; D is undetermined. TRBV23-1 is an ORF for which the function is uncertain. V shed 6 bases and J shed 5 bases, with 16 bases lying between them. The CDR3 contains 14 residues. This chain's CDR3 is CASRLGPNRETQYF. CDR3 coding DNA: TGCGCCAGCAGGCTAGGCCCCAACCGGGAGACCCAGTACTTC.